This section outlines one T cell receptor (beta chain) sequence together with its context. The data are from a study of blood T cell repertoires in COVID-19. On the study more broadly: From T cells, B-cell-depleted T cells, or PBMCs came the material, which was cDNA or gDNA.

Original methodology: Using reference gene primer amplification, nucleated cell counts were estimated. Assay used: immunoSEQ multiplex PCR; TCRdb lists only in-frame clones, some missing. V, J and clone size reflect that table, while D and trimming were determined from the DNA. Of approximately 210,000 clones detected, around 80% appear once; the ten largest clones hold around a sixth. Per the germline V gene, CDR1 is MDHEN and CDR2 is SYDVKM. This CDR3 is 14 amino acids long. After removal of 6 bases from V and 4 bases from J, the junction contained 6 bases not matched to a gene. Recruitment covered about 25 US areas and drew participants whose ages spanned roughly 18 to 100 years.

The sequencing sample was made of PBMCs or T cells enriched from blood (not recorded which). The V gene is TRBV28, the J gene TRBJ2-1; 7 bases line up with TRBD2. This TCR was sampled from a woman aged 50 to 65 with acute COVID-19. The CDR3 reads CASSPGEGYNEQFF. The CDR3 DNA reads as TGTGCCAGCAGCCCGGGGGAGGGGTACAATGAGCAGTTCTTC.